Described below is a single T cell receptor beta chain sequence and its context. Its antigen remains unidentified. No quality values exist for individual bases; no much larger clone is one base distant. The sample's treatment or condition label, decoded: roughly 18 received Ad26.COV2.S at low or high dose, single or two shots; roughly five received placebo; per-sample allocation not given. For vaccine and placebo recipients, repertoires were sequenced using samples collected on day 63 after the first injection. Between 29 July and 7 August 2020, Cohort 1b enrolled about two dozen adults aged 18-55 years at one site in Boston, USA. Ad26.COV2.S consisted of a replication-incompetent adenovirus type 26 vector by which a prefusion-stabilized SARS-CoV-2 spike protein from the original Wuhan strain was expressed. The data derive from a study of Ad26.COV2.S vaccination and SARS-CoV-2 variants (dated by TCRdb to about 2021). For the study in its entirety: Vaccine-arm donors came from COV1001, a multicentre, randomized, double-blind, placebo-controlled phase I-IIa trial of Ad26.COV2.S in healthy adults. Participants in the trial were split at random into five groups of five each, receiving low-dose or high-dose Ad26.COV2.S once or twice, or else placebo on both occasions. Ad26.COV2.S was administered intramuscularly at 5 x 10^10 or 1 x 10^11 viral particles, either as a single shot or as two shots given 56 days apart. Investigators remained blinded to trial group allocation during experiments and outcome assessment. A total of 32 samples were included in the TCR-sequenced set, comprising roughly 19 Ad26.COV2.S vaccine recipients, 5 placebo recipients and 8 SARS-CoV-2 convalescent individuals. TCRbeta repertoire sequencing served as the tool for gauging how specific and how broad the SARS-CoV-2-reactive T cell receptors were following Ad26.COV2.S vaccination. Paper-wide results and their limitations: The study lacked the statistical power to compare responses across vaccine doses or regimens. Higher spike-specific TCR breadth was observed in Ad26.COV2.S recipients than in placebo recipients (P = 0.0014). Substantial breadth of spike-specific CD8+ and CD4+ T cell responses was reported after vaccination. Non-spike TCR breadth was comparable between vaccine and placebo recipients, consistent with the vaccine containing only spike. The authors noted that the TCR breadth and depth analyses may have underestimated total T cell responses.

The CDR3 numbers 16 residues from cysteine through phenylalanine. The kept DNA is CDR3 alone, 48 bases in frame from the first base. At the junction V is shortened by 1 base and J by 8 bases, with 17 bases in between. Based on the germline V gene, the CDR1 and CDR2 sequences are MGHRA and YSYEKL. The immunoSEQ Assay was the method used to sequence TCRbeta CDR3 regions. After extraction, genomic DNA underwent amplification by bias-controlled multiplex PCR, followed by high-throughput sequencing. The authors' analysis ran thus. Collapsing and filtering of sequences were performed to quantify the absolute abundance of each unique TCRbeta CDR3 region. T cell fraction was estimated by normalizing TCRbeta template counts to usable DNA, with usable DNA measured through amplification of reference genes found in all nucleated cells. Repertoire TCRs were annotated as SARS-CoV-2-specific by exact matching of V gene, CDR3 amino acid sequence and J gene to a known reactive TCR set. The reference SARS-CoV-2 TCR set was derived from MIRA and filtered for enrichment in COVID-19-positive ImmuneCODE repertoires, a step that removed public or cross-reactive TCRs. Drawing on the MIRA antigens, annotated TCRs were analysed further at the level of specific ORF or position within ORF. Depth was the summed frequency of annotated unique rearrangements, while breadth was defined as annotated unique rearrangements over total unique productive rearrangements. Two-sided Wilcoxon rank-sum tests were applied when comparing TCR breadth between groups. TCRdb holds this immuneACCESS table with in-frame rearrangements only. Some clones are missing; in checked studies, unresolved V genes explain under half, and the rest has no known cause. That table gives V, J and clone size, and the DNA gave D and trimming. This sample lists a few hundred thousand clones; about 83% were detected once. The ten top clones hold around 7% of the sample.

Recombination linked TRBV4-1 to TRBJ1-4, and perhaps TRBD1 as D gene, on 5 matching bases. The source of this sequence is a person aged 18-65 years who received the Ad26.COV2.S COVID-19 vaccine or a placebo. This sample comprised peripheral blood, obtained in a trial of Ad26.COV2.S vaccine versus placebo. CDR3 protein: CASSQVFSGYGEKLFF. The DNA reads TGCGCCAGCAGCCAAGTTTTTTCAGGGTACGGAGAAAAACTGTTTTTT.